A single sample is the source of the 20 T cell receptor beta chains below, sequenced in a study of blood T cell repertoires in COVID-19. Only in-frame clones appear in the TCRdb table, and some are missing; sequencing was by immunoSEQ multiplex PCR. The sample lists a few hundred thousand clones, 87% seen once, with 10% in the top ten. Sequencing input: PBMCs or T cells enriched from blood (not recorded which). The source is a woman aged 45-65 years who had recovered from COVID-19.

The chain employs TRBV6-5 and TRBJ1-5; no definite D call. The CDR3 sequence is 14 residues long. V lost 7 bases and J 2 bases, leaving 12 bases between the germline ends. Germline assignment: CDR1 MNHEY and CDR2 SVGAGI. The DNA of the CDR3 is TGTGCCAGCATCCTTAGACACGGCAATCAGCCCCAGCATTTT. Protein: CASILRHGNQPQHF.

The DNA of the CDR3 is TGTGCCAGCAGCTTAGTCGCGGGACAGGGGGCCTACGAGCAGTACTTC. The encoded protein is CASSLVAGQGAYEQYF. The chain links TRBV7-9 to TRBJ2-7; 11 bases agree with TRBD1. Losses at the gene ends were 1 base for V and 2 bases for J; bases not matched to a gene: 4. CDR3 length: 16 amino acids. CDR1 is SEHNR, CDR2 FQNEAQ, per germline (reference sequence).

This clone was detected only a few times. This sequence joins TRBV5-1 and TRBJ1-2, with D possibly matching TRBD1 (5 bases). The CDR3 runs to 14 residues. Between the trimmed V and J ends, which lost 0 bases and 4 bases, there was a span of 10 bases. Germline CDR1 is SGHRS and CDR2 is YFSETQ. For the CDR3, the DNA is TGCGCCAGCAGCTTGGAAGGACACCTCTATGGCTACACCTTC. As protein: CASSLEGHLYGYTF.

The gene calls are TRBV13 and TRBJ1-4; D gene ambiguous. The V gene's germline CDR1 is PRHDT and CDR2 FYEKMQ (reference sequence). The CDR3 loop spans 12 amino acids. Trimming shortened V by 2 bases and J by 7 bases, and 5 bases separated the two germline ends. The DNA for the CDR3 is TGTGCCAGCAGCTTACGAGGTGAAAAACTGTTTTTT. Residues: CASSLRGEKLFF.

This chain joins TRBV9 and TRBJ2-6, with D possibly TRBD2 on 5 matching bases. CDR3 length equals 16 residues. CDR1 is SGDLS and CDR2 is YYNGEE in the germline V gene. V was cut by 3 bases and J by 3 bases, with 13 bases left in between. The CDR3 DNA follows: TGTGCCAGCAGCGCCCCGCGGGCCGGTGGGGCCAACGTCCTGACTTTC. This translates into CASSAPRAGGANVLTF.

The chain has TRBV6-2 or TRBV6-3 and TRBJ2-7, with 13 bases that match TRBD2. The CDR3 extends over 18 amino acids. Per the germline V gene, CDR1 is MNHEY and CDR2 is SVGEGT. With 2 bases clipped from V and 2 bases from J, the junction kept 9 bases outside the gene matches. CDR3 region: CASSYLSPGTSGAYEQYF. The CDR3 nucleotides are TGTGCCAGCAGTTACCTTTCTCCTGGGACTAGCGGGGCCTACGAGCAGTACTTC.

This clone was picked up a small number of times. The gene calls are TRBV19 and TRBJ1-1; D call uncertain. Trimming took off 5 bases at V and 2 bases at J, with 12 bases between the two ends. The CDR3 length is 14 residues. CDR1 is LNHDA and CDR2 is SQIVND in the germline V gene (reference sequence). The CDR3 loop is CASSPRTANTEAFF. As DNA, the CDR3 is TGTGCCAGTAGTCCCCGGACTGCCAACACTGAAGCTTTCTTT.

J is TRBJ1-5 and V is TRBV27; tentative D call: TRBD1 (6 bases). The germline gives CDR1 MNHEY, CDR2 SMNVEV (reference sequence). The V end lost 5 bases, the J end lost 0 bases, and 14 bases lay between the germline ends. The length of the CDR3 is 16 residues. CDR3 in amino acids: CASSASYRVSNQPQHF. CDR3 nucleotide sequence: TGTGCCAGCAGTGCATCTTACAGGGTTAGCAATCAGCCCCAGCATTTT.

V gene TRBV2 combines with J gene TRBJ1-5; D unresolved. The germline CDR1 and CDR2 sequences are SNHLY and FYNNEI. The CDR3 totals 13 residues. V dropped 7 bases and J dropped 7 bases, with 14 bases sitting between them. The chain's CDR3 is CASTEYVHQPQHF. CDR3 bases: TGTGCCAGCACGGAGTACGTTCACCAGCCCCAGCATTTT.

The chain couples TRBV28 to TRBJ1-1, with D hard to call. Germline V CDR1 and CDR2: MDHEN, SYDVKM. Trimming stripped 3 bases from V and 1 base from J, with 9 bases between. CDR3 length: 14 amino acids. Here the CDR3 reads CASSFGTRNTEAFF. CDR3 nucleotides: TGTGCCAGCAGTTTTGGTACGAGGAACACTGAAGCTTTCTTT.

This chain connects TRBV28 to TRBJ1-4; 8 bases map to TRBD1. Germline lookup yields CDR1 MDHEN and CDR2 SYDVKM. The V segment lost 3 bases and the J segment 1 base; nucleotides outside the gene matches: 4. The CDR3 runs to 16 residues. CDR3 DNA: TGTGCCAGCAGTTTGGGACAGGTTGGAACTAATGAAAAACTGTTTTTT. Protein sequence: CASSLGQVGTNEKLFF.

This clone was found once. This chain connects TRBV5-1 to TRBJ1-4, with D unclear. This CDR3 contains 13 residues. Germline CDR1 reads SGHRS; CDR2 reads YFSETQ. Trimming removed 4 bases at V and 4 bases at J, with 8 bases between. CDR3 in DNA: TGCGCCAGCAGCCAGCAGGATAATGAAAAACTGTTTTTT. Translating it yields CASSQQDNEKLFF.

This chain links TRBV27 with TRBJ1-6, with a weak D call TRBD1 (5 bases). The ends were cut back, 7 bases at V and 0 bases at J, with 10 bases in the middle. The CDR3 runs 15 residues. Germline CDR1 MNHEY, CDR2 SMNVEV (reference sequence). CDR3 sequence: CASTTVGSYNSPLHF. The CDR3 bases are TGTGCCAGCACGACAGTTGGCTCCTATAATTCACCCCTCCACTTT.

The V and J genes are TRBV10-3 and TRBJ2-5; D not certain. Per germline, CDR1 ENHRY and CDR2 SYGVKD. The CDR3 extends over 14 amino acids. Deletions cut 3 bases from V and 7 bases from J, with 15 bases between. CDR3 sequence reads: CAISEPGGSRTQYF. The CDR3 nucleotides read TGTGCCATCAGTGAACCCGGCGGATCCAGGACCCAGTACTTC.

Here the CDR3 reads CASRGGPGEQFF. The CDR3 DNA is TGTGCCAGCAGAGGGGGCCCGGGCGAGCAGTTCTTC. J is TRBJ2-1 and V is TRBV12-3 or TRBV12-4; 7 positions match TRBD1. Losses at the gene ends were 6 bases for V and 10 bases for J; bases not matched to a gene: 6. CDR3 length: 12 amino acids.

This chain uses TRBV7-2 with TRBJ2-1; 10 bases are a match to TRBD2. Germline V gene sequence: CDR1 SGHTA, CDR2 FQGNSA. This CDR3 contains 18 residues. J was trimmed by 2 bases and V by 1 base; bases with no gene match: 8. The CDR3: CASSLGPPSGGAYNEQFF. The CDR3 nucleotides read TGTGCCAGCAGCTTAGGCCCCCCCAGCGGGGGGGCCTACAATGAGCAGTTCTTC.

This clone was seen only a few times. The chain is built from TRBV7-8 and TRBJ1-5, with 7 positions matching TRBD1. The CDR3 sequence is 14 residues long. Germline CDR1 reads SGHVS; CDR2 reads FQNEAQ. V shed 6 bases, J shed 5 bases, and the junction held 7 bases outside the gene matches. The CDR3, as DNA: TGTGCCAGCAGTAAAACAGGGGACCATCAGCCCCAGCATTTT. Residues: CASSKTGDHQPQHF.

This clone was detected once. This sequence joins TRBV5-6 and TRBJ1-2; 7 positions match TRBD1. Looked up from germline, CDR1 is SGHDT and CDR2 is YYEEEE. After removal of 2 bases from V and 8 bases from J, the junction contained 9 bases not matched to a gene. CDR3 size: 14 residues. CDR3 region: CASSLGQGVLGYTF. CDR3 DNA sequence: TGTGCCAGCAGCTTAGGTCAGGGGGTTTTGGGCTACACCTTC. The variable domain in full, with the rest retrieved from reference TRBV5-6 and TRBJ1-2, is DAGVTQSPTHLIKTRGQQVTLRCSPKSGHDTVSWYQQALGQGPQFIFQYYEEEERQRGNFPDRFSGHQFPNYSSELNVNALLLGDSALYLCASSLGQGVLGYTFGSGTRLTVV.

The chain links TRBV4-3 to TRBJ1-6; 7 bases line up with TRBD1. The trim removed 4 bases at V and 6 bases at J, leaving 6 bases unmatched. This CDR3 has 15 residues. CDR1 and CDR2 from the germline V gene are LGHNA and YSLEER. The CDR3, as DNA: TGCGCCAGCAGCCGCGGGACAGTGGGTAATTCACCCCTCCACTTT. Protein product: CASSRGTVGNSPLHF.

The V call is TRBV24-1, the J call TRBJ1-2; D is perhaps TRBD1 (5 bases). This CDR3 region has 12 residues. The V gene lost 4 bases and the J gene lost 7 bases, with 9 bases spanning the gap. Looked up from germline, CDR1 is KGHDR and CDR2 is SFDVKD. This CDR3 reads CATSDPQGGYTF. Written as DNA, the CDR3 is TGTGCCACCAGTGACCCGCAGGGTGGCTACACCTTC.